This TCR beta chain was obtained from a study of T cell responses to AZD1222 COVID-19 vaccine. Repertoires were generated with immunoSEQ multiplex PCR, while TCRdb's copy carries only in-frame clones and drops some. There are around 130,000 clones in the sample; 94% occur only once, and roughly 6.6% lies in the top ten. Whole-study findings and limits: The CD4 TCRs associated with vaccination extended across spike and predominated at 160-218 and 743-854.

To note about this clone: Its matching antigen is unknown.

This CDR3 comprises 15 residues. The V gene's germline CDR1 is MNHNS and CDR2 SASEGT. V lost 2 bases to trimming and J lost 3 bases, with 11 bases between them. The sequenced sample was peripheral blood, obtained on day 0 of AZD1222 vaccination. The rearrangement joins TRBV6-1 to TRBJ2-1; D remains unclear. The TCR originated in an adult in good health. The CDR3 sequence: CASSELWSDYNEQFF. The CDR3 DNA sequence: TGTGCCAGCAGTGAACTATGGAGCGACTACAATGAGCAGTTCTTC.